The clone carrying this T cell receptor (beta chain) came up many times. The target antigen is unknown. The data stem from a study of T cells in Graves' hyperthyroidism and ophthalmopathy. In the study overall: It was at initial diagnosis, before any treatment, that peripheral blood was collected.

The CDR3 is made up of 18 amino acids. The germline V gene encodes CDR1 MNHEY and CDR2 SVGEGT. J lost 2 bases, V lost 6 bases, and 11 bases had no gene match. Lactation, pregnancy, other autoimmune disease or uncontrolled infection led to exclusion of patients. General observations from the study: Progression to ophthalmopathy was predicted a median of about six months early.

Amplification of TCR beta CDR3 regions used RNA as the template. Researchers ran a first-round RT-PCR on the TCR CDR3 using the HTBI primer set. A single record per CDR3 protein comes from TCRdb applying MiXCR to the multiplex PCR reads. The table lists 200,000 to 250,000 distinct CDR3 sequences, roughly 17% of them singletons. Sequenced input: blood. The receptor was derived from a woman younger than 35 with Graves' ophthalmopathy. V usage is TRBV6-2 or TRBV6-3 and J usage is TRBJ1-4; TRBD1 matches 11 bases. CDR3 sequence reads: CASRVRRTGGSTNEKLFF. For the CDR3, the DNA is TGTGCCAGCAGAGTCCGGAGGACAGGGGGCTCGACTAATGAAAAACTGTTTTTT.